Listed here are 19 T cell receptor beta chains from one sample, sequenced in a study of T cell responses to AZD1222 COVID-19 vaccine. Produced via immunoSEQ multiplex PCR; TCRdb's table is partial and in-frame only. The repertoire holds over 90,000 clones, with 90% as singletons. The material was peripheral blood, obtained on day 0 of AZD1222 vaccination. Source of these receptors: an adult in good health.

The gene calls are TRBV3-1 (or the pseudogene TRBV3-2) and TRBJ1-2; the D gene is possibly TRBD1 (6 bases). The CDR3 runs to 14 residues. V dropped 4 bases and J dropped 9 bases, with 18 bases sitting between them. CDR1 is LGHDT and CDR2 is YNNKEL in the germline V gene (reference sequence). The CDR3: CASSPGAESSSYTF. The CDR3 nucleotides are TGTGCCAGCAGCCCAGGGGCCGAATCAAGCAGCTACACCTTC.

V usage is TRBV6-4 and J usage is TRBJ1-1, with 11 nucleotides matching TRBD1. This CDR3 is 14 amino acids long. V trimming: 3 bases; J trimming: 5 bases; junction bases outside the gene matches: 2. From germline, CDR1 is MRHNA and CDR2 SNTAGT. The CDR3 here is CASSEGQGGTEAFF. DNA for the CDR3: TGTGCCAGCAGTGAGGGACAGGGGGGTACTGAAGCTTTCTTT.

This chain connects TRBV7-9 to TRBJ1-2; unclear D gene. V dropped 4 bases and J dropped 0 bases, with 6 bases sitting between them. Per germline, CDR1 SEHNR and CDR2 FQNEAQ (reference sequence). The CDR3 runs to 13 residues. The CDR3 region is CASSSAPNYGYTF. In DNA form, the CDR3 reads TGTGCCAGCAGCTCTGCCCCTAACTATGGCTACACCTTC. The variable domain in full, completed from reference TRBV7-9 and TRBJ1-2, reads DTGVSQNPRHKITKRGQNVTFRCDPISEHNRLYWYRQTLGQGPEFLTYFQNEAQLEKSRLLSDRFSAERPKGSFSTLEIQRTEQGDSAMYLCASSSAPNYGYTFGSGTRLTVV.

The chain combines TRBV11-2 with TRBJ1-6; TRBD1 matches 7 bases. With V trimmed by 0 bases and J by 2 bases, 4 bases remained unmatched. From germline, CDR1 is SGHAT and CDR2 FQNNGV. There are 17 residues in the CDR3. The CDR3 spells CASSLEPTGTYNSPLHF. The CDR3 DNA follows: TGTGCCAGCAGCTTAGAACCGACAGGGACCTATAATTCACCCCTCCACTTT.

CDR3 in amino acids: CASSLSGTYSYEQYF. CDR3 nucleotide sequence: TGTGCCAGCAGCCTATCCGGGACATACTCCTACGAGCAGTACTTC. V gene TRBV7-6 combines with J gene TRBJ2-7, with a possible D match to TRBD1 (6 bases). The CDR3 has 15 amino acids. V lost 5 bases and J 0 bases, leaving 14 bases between the germline ends. Per germline, CDR1 SGHVS and CDR2 FNYEAQ. Together with reference TRBV7-6 and TRBJ2-7, the CDR3 gives the full variable domain: GAGVSQSPRYKVTKRGQDVALRCDPISGHVSLYWYRQALGQGPEFLTYFNYEAQQDKSGLPNDRFSAERPEGSISTLTIQRTEQRDSAMYRCASSLSGTYSYEQYFGPGTRLTVT.

This rearrangement joins TRBV19 to TRBJ2-7, with TRBD1 identical over 10 bases. V trimming: 2 bases; J trimming: 4 bases; junction bases outside the gene matches: 2. Looked up from germline, CDR1 is LNHDA and CDR2 is SQIVND (reference sequence). This CDR3 has 14 amino acids. The CDR3 reads CASSIWGQGYEQYF. For the CDR3, the DNA is TGTGCCAGTAGTATATGGGGACAGGGGTACGAGCAGTACTTC.

The CDR3 bases are TGTGCCAGCAGACAGGATCTTAACACTGAAGCTTTCTTT. The encoded protein is CASRQDLNTEAFF. This chain connects TRBV28 to TRBJ1-1, with D perhaps matching TRBD1 (5 bases). Trimming removed 6 bases from V and 2 bases from J, with 10 bases in between. CDR1 and CDR2 from the germline V gene are MDHEN and SYDVKM. The CDR3 sequence is 13 residues long.

The chain couples TRBV2 to TRBJ1-5, with D perhaps TRBD1 (5 bases). Germline V gives CDR1 SNHLY, CDR2 FYNNEI. Trimming cost V 1 base and J 9 bases, with 13 bases left between them. The CDR3 is 14 amino acids. The CDR3 spells CASSEEGRERPQHF. The DNA for the CDR3 is TGTGCCAGCAGTGAAGAAGGCAGGGAAAGGCCCCAGCATTTT.

V usage is TRBV7-6 and J usage is TRBJ1-2, with TRBD1 identical over 8 bases. The CDR3 spans 13 residues. After removal of 1 base from V and 8 bases from J, the junction contained 3 bases not matched to a gene. Germline CDR1 reads SGHVS; CDR2 reads FNYEAQ. The CDR3 loop reads CASSLGTGNGYTF. In nucleotides, the CDR3 is TGTGCCAGCAGCTTAGGGACAGGGAACGGCTACACCTTC. Full variable domain (missing parts from reference TRBV7-6 and TRBJ1-2): GAGVSQSPRYKVTKRGQDVALRCDPISGHVSLYWYRQALGQGPEFLTYFNYEAQQDKSGLPNDRFSAERPEGSISTLTIQRTEQRDSAMYRCASSLGTGNGYTFGSGTRLTVV.

V gene TRBV4-1 combines with J gene TRBJ1-1; D call uncertain. This CDR3 spans 17 amino acids. Trimming stripped 2 bases from V and 0 bases from J, with 16 bases between. Germline V CDR1 and CDR2: MGHRA, YSYEKL. CDR3 region: CASSQIEDSSMNTEAFF. In DNA form, the CDR3 reads TGCGCCAGCAGCCAAATTGAGGATAGCAGCATGAACACTGAAGCTTTCTTT.

This clone was recorded only once. The chain is built from TRBV19 and TRBJ1-5; TRBD1 might be the D (6 bases). Germline V gives CDR1 LNHDA, CDR2 SQIVND (reference sequence). Trimming took off 5 bases at V and 0 bases at J, with 11 bases between the two ends. The CDR3 is 15 amino acids. The CDR3 region is CASSPRQVSNQPQHF. The CDR3 DNA reads TGTGCCAGTAGTCCACGACAGGTTAGCAATCAGCCCCAGCATTTT. Full variable domain (outside the CDR3, taken from reference TRBV19 and TRBJ1-5): DGGITQSPKYLFRKEGQNVTLSCEQNLNHDAMYWYRQDPGQGLRLIYYSQIVNDFQKGDIAEGYSVSREKKESFPLTVTSAQKNPTAFYLCASSPRQVSNQPQHFGDGTRLSIL.

The chain employs TRBV5-1 and TRBJ1-1; D perhaps matches TRBD1 (5 bases). The germline gives CDR1 SGHRS, CDR2 YFSETQ. CDR3 length equals 13 residues. Trimming removed 3 bases from V and 3 bases from J, with 9 bases in between. CDR3 loop: CASSSPGYTEAFF. CDR3 DNA sequence: TGCGCCAGCAGCTCCCCAGGGTACACTGAAGCTTTCTTT.

The gene calls are TRBV24-1 and TRBJ2-7; D call uncertain. V dropped 9 bases and J dropped 0 bases, with 11 bases sitting between them. The CDR3 totals 13 residues. Germline CDR1 KGHDR, CDR2 SFDVKD. The CDR3 bases are TGTGCCACCGCCCCAACTCACTCCTACGAGCAGTACTTC. Amino acid sequence: CATAPTHSYEQYF.

The chain has TRBV6-5 and TRBJ1-5; TRBD1 aligns across 7 bases. Germline CDR1 reads MNHEY; CDR2 reads SVGAGI. This CDR3 has 15 residues. Losses at the gene ends were 6 bases for V and 6 bases for J; bases not matched to a gene: 11. In DNA, the CDR3 is TGTGCCAGCAGGAGGACAGGCCCAATGGGTCAGCCCCAGCATTTT. Amino acids: CASRRTGPMGQPQHF.

The chain uses TRBV7-9 and TRBJ2-2; TRBD2 matches at 7 bases. The junction had 10 bases not matched to a gene; V was cut back by 2 bases and J by 4 bases. Germline V gene data show CDR1 as SEHNR and CDR2 as FQNEAQ (reference sequence). The CDR3 has 17 amino acids. The DNA for the CDR3 is TGTGCCAGCAGCTTAAACGGGGGAGGGCCGCCCACCGGGGAGCTGTTTTTT. Translating gives CASSLNGGGPPTGELFF.

The chain employs TRBV5-1 and TRBJ2-1; 7 nucleotides align to TRBD2. The trim removed 3 bases at V and 0 bases at J, leaving 3 bases unmatched. The CDR3 runs 15 residues. Germline values: CDR1 SGHRS, CDR2 YFSETQ. The CDR3 nucleotides are TGCGCCAGCAGCTCGGGGGGAAGCTCCTACAATGAGCAGTTCTTC. It codes for CASSSGGSSYNEQFF.

The chain has TRBV5-6 and TRBJ1-3; D not certain. The CDR3 totals 14 residues. V was shortened by 2 bases and J by 3 bases, with 9 bases between the two germline ends. Germline V lookup: CDR1 SGHDT, CDR2 YYEEEE. The CDR3 sequence: CASSFQQSGNTIYF. CDR3 DNA sequence: TGTGCCAGCAGCTTTCAACAGAGTGGAAACACCATATATTTT.

The chain is built from TRBV13 and TRBJ1-2; 12 bases line up with TRBD1. The CDR3 covers 15 residues. Unmatched junction bases numbered 10, after V lost 6 bases and J lost 8 bases. Per germline, CDR1 PRHDT and CDR2 FYEKMQ (reference sequence). CDR3 residues: CASRRGQGALEGYTF. The CDR3 nucleotides are TGTGCCAGCAGACGGGGACAGGGGGCGCTTGAAGGCTACACCTTC.

The chain uses TRBV25-1 and TRBJ1-2; no clear D. The length of the CDR3 is 14 residues. V was cut by 2 bases and J by 4 bases, with 11 bases left in between. Germline V CDR1 and CDR2: MGHDK, SYGVNS. This CDR3 reads CASSEARLLYGYTF. As DNA, the CDR3 is TGTGCCAGCAGTGAAGCTCGACTTCTCTATGGCTACACCTTC.